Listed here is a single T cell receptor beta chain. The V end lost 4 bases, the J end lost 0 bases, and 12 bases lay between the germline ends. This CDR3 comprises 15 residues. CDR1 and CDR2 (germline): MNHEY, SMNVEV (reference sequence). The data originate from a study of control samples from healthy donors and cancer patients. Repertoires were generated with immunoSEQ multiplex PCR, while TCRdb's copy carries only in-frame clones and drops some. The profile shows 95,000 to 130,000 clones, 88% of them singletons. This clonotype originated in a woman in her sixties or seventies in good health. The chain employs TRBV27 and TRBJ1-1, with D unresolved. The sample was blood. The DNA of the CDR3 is TGTGCCAGCAGTTCCTGGGCGGAGATGAACACTGAAGCTTTCTTT. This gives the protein CASSSWAEMNTEAFF.